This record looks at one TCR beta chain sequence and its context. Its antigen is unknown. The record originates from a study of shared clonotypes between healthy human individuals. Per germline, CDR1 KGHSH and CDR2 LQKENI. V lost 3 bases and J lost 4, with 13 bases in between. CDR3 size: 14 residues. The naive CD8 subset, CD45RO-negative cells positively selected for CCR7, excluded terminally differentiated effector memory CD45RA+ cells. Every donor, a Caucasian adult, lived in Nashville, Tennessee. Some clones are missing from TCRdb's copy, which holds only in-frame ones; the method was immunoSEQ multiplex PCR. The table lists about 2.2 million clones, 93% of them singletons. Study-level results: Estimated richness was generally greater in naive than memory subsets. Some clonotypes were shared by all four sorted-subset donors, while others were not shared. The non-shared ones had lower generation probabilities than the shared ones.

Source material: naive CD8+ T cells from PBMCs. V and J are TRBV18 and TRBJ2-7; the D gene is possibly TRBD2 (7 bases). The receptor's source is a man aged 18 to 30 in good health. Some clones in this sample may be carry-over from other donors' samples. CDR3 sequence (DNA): TGTGCCAGCTCACCGGCCAGGGGAGGGTACGAGCAGTACTTC. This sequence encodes CASSPARGGYEQYF. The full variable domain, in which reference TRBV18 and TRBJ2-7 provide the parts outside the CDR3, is NAGVMQNPRHLVRRRGQEARLRCSPMKGHSHVYWYRQLPEEGLKFMVYLQKENIIDESGMPKERFSAEFPKEGPSILRIQQVVRGDSAAYFCASSPARGGYEQYFGPGTRLTVT.